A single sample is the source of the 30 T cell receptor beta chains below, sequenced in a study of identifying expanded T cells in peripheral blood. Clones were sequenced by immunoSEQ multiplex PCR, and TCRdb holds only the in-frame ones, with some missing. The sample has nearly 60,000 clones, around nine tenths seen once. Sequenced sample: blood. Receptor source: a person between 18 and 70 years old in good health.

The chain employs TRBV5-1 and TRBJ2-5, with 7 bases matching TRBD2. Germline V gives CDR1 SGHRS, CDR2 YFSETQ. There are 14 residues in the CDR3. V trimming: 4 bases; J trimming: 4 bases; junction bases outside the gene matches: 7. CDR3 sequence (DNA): TGCGCCAGCAGCGCCCTTGGGGGGGGAGAGACCCAGTACTTC. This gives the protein CASSALGGGETQYF.

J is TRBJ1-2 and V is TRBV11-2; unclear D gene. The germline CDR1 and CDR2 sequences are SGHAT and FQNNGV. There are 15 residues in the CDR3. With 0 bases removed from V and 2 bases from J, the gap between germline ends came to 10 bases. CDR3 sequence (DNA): TGTGCCAGCAGCTTAGATCTAACACTAAACTATGGCTACACCTTC. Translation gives CASSLDLTLNYGYTF.

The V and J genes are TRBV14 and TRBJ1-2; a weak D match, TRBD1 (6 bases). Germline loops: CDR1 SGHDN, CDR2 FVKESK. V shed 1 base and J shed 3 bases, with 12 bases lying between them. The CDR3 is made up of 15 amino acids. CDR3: CASSQGGAGDYGYTF. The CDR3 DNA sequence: TGTGCCAGCAGCCAAGGGGGGGCAGGGGACTATGGCTACACCTTC.

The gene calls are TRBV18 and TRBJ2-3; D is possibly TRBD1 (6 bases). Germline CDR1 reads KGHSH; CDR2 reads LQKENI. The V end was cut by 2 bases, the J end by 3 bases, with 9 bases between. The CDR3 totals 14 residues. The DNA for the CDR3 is TGTGCCAGCTCACCAGTCCAGGGGACAGATACGCAGTATTTT. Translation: CASSPVQGTDTQYF.

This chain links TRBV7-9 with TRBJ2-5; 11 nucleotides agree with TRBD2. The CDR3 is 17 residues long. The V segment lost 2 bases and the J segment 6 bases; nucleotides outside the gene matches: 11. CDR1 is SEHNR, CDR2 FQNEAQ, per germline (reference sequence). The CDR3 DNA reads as TGTGCCAGCAGCTTAAATCTTACTAGCGGGAGAAAAAAGACCCAGTACTTC. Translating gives CASSLNLTSGRKKTQYF.

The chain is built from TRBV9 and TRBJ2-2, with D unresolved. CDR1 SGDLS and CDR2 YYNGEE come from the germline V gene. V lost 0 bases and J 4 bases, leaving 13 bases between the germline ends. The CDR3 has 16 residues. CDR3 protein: CASSVGAGDFTGELFF. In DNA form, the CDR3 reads TGTGCCAGCAGCGTAGGGGCAGGAGACTTCACCGGGGAGCTGTTTTTT.

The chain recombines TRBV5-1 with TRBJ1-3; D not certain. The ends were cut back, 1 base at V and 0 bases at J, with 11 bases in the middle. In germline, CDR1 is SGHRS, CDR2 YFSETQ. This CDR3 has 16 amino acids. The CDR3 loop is CASSLSLAYSGNTIYF. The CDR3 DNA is TGCGCCAGCAGCTTGTCCTTGGCCTACTCTGGAAACACCATATATTTT.

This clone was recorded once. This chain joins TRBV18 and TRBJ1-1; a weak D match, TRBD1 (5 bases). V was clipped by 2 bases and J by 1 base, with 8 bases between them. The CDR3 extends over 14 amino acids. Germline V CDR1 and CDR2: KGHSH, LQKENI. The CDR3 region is CASSPDSRNTEAFF. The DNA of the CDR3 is TGTGCCAGCTCACCAGACAGCAGGAACACTGAAGCTTTCTTT.

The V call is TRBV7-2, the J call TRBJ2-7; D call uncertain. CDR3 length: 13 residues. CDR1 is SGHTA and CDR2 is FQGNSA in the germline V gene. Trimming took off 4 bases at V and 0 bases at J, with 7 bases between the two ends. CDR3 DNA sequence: TGTGCCAGCAGCTCGTACTTCTCCTACGAGCAGTACTTC. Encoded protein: CASSSYFSYEQYF.

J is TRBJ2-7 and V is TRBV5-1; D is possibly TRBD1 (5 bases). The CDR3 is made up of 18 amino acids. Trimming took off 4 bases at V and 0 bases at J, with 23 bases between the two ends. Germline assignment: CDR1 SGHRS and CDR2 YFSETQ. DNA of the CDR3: TGCGCCAGCAGCCTACTACCGGACAACGGGCTTGACTCCTACGAGCAGTACTTC. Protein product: CASSLLPDNGLDSYEQYF.

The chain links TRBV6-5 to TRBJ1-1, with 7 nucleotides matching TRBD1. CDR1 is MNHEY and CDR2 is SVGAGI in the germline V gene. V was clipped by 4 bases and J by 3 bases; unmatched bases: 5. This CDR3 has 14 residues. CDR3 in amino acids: CASSLTGYDTEAFF. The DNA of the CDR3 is TGTGCCAGCAGTTTGACAGGGTATGACACTGAAGCTTTCTTT.

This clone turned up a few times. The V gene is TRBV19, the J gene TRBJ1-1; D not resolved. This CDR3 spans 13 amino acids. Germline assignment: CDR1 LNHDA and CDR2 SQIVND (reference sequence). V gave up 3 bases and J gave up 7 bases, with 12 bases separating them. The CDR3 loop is CASSISGEGEAFF. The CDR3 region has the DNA TGTGCCAGTAGTATCTCTGGGGAGGGTGAAGCTTTCTTT.

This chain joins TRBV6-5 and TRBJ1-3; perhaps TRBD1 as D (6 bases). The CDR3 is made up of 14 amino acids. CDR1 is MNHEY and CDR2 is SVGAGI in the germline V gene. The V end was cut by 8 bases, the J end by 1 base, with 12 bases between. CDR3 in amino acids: CASRTGSSGNTIYF. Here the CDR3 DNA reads TGTGCCAGCCGCACAGGGAGTTCTGGAAACACCATATATTTT.

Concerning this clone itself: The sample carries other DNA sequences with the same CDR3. CDR3 bases: TGTGCCAGTAGTAGGGGGTTCAATGAGCAGTTCTTC. Translated, it gives CASSRGFNEQFF. The rearrangement joins TRBV19 to TRBJ2-1, with D perhaps assigned TRBD1 or TRBD2 (5 bases each). Trimming removed 4 bases at V and 6 bases at J, with 7 bases between. The germline CDR1 and CDR2 sequences are LNHDA and SQIVND (reference sequence). The CDR3 is 12 residues long.

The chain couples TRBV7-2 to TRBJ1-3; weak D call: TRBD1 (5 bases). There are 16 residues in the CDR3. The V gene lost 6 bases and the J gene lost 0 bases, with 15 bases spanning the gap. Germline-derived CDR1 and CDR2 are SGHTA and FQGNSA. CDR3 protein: CASSSGGASSGNTIYF. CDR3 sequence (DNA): TGTGCCAGCAGTTCGGGTGGGGCGAGCTCTGGAAACACCATATATTTT.

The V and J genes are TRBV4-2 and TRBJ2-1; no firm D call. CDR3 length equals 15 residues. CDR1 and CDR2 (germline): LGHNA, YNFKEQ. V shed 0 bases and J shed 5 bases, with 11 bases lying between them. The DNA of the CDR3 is TGTGCCAGCAGCCAAGATATCGGCTCACACAATGAGCAGTTCTTC. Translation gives CASSQDIGSHNEQFF.

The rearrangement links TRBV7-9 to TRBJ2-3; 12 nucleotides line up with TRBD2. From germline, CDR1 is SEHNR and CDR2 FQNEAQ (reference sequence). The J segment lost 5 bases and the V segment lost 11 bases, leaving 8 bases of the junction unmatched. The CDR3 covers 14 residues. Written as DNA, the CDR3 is TGTGCCTCGACGGCTAGCGGGAGGGGAGATACGCAGTATTTT. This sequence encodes CASTASGRGDTQYF.

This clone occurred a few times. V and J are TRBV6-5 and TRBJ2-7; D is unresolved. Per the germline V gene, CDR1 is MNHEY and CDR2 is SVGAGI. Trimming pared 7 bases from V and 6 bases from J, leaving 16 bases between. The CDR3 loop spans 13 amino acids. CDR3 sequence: CASMSSLPGEQYF. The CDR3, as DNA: TGTGCCAGCATGAGCAGCTTGCCTGGCGAGCAGTACTTC.

The CDR3 here is CSVRTADTEAFF. The CDR3, as DNA: TGCAGCGTCAGGACTGCAGACACTGAAGCTTTCTTT. The chain uses TRBV29-1 and TRBJ1-1, with D uncertain. CDR3 length: 12 amino acids. V lost 6 bases to trimming and J lost 3 bases, with 11 bases between them. Germline loops: CDR1 SQVTM, CDR2 ANQGSEA. The variable domain in full, completed from reference TRBV29-1 and TRBJ1-1, reads SAVISQKPSRDICQRGTSLTIQCQVDSQVTMMFWYRQQPGQSLTLIATANQGSEATYESGFVIDKFPISRPNLTFSTLTVSNMSPEDSSIYLCSVRTADTEAFFGQGTRLTVV.

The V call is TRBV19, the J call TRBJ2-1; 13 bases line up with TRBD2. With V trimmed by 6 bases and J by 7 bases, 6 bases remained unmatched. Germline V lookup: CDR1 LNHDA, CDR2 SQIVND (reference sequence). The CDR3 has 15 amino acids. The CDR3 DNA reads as TGTGCCAGTAGAGGACTAGCGGGAGCTCGGAATGAGCAGTTCTTC. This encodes CASRGLAGARNEQFF.

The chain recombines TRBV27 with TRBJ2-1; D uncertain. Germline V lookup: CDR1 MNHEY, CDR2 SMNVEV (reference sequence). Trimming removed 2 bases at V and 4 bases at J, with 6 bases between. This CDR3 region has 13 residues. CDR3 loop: CASSLKGYNEQFF. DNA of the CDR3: TGTGCCAGCAGTTTAAAAGGTTACAATGAGCAGTTCTTC.

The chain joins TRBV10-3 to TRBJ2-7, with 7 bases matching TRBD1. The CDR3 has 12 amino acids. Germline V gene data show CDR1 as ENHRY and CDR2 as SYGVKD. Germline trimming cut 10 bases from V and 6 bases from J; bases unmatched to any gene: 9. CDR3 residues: CATRTGDGEQYF. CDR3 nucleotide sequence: TGTGCCACCCGAACAGGGGACGGCGAGCAGTACTTC.

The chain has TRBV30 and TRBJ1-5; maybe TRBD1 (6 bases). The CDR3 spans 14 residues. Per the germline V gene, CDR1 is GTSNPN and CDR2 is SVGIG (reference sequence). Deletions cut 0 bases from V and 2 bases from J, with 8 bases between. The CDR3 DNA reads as TGTGCCTGGAGTGTACAGGGAGGCAATCAGCCCCAGCATTTT. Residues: CAWSVQGGNQPQHF.

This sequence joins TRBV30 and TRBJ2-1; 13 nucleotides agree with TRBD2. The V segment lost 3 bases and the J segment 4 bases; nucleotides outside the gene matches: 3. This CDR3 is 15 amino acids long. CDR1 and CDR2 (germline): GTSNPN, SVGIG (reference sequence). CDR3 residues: CAWSETSGGYNEQFF. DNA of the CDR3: TGTGCCTGGAGCGAGACTAGCGGGGGGTACAATGAGCAGTTCTTC.

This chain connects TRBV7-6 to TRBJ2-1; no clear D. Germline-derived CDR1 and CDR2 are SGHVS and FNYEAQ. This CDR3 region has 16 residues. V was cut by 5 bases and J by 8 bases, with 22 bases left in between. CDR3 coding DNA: TGTGCCAGCAGCCCCTGGACGAGAAGGGATCTGGATGAGCAGTTCTTC. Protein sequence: CASSPWTRRDLDEQFF.

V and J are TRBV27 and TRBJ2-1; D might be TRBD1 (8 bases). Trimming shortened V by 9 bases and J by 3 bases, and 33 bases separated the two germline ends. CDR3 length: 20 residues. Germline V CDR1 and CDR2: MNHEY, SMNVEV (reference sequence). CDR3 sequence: CASRQRKQGGGGSNYNEQFF. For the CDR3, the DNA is TGTGCCAGTCGGCAGAGAAAACAGGGGGGAGGCGGGAGTAACTACAATGAGCAGTTCTTC.

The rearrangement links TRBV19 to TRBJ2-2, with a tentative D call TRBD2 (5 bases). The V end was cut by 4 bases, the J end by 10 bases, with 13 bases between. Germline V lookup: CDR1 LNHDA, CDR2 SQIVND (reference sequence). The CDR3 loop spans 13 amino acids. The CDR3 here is CASSSSTGMELFF. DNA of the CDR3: TGTGCCAGTAGTAGTTCAACCGGGATGGAGCTGTTTTTT.

Written as DNA, the CDR3 is TGTGCCAGTAGTATAGGGGCGGTATCCTACGAGCAGTACTTC. This translates into CASSIGAVSYEQYF. The chain carries TRBV19 and TRBJ2-7; D not certain. CDR3 length: 14 residues. Trimming shortened V by 1 base and J by 1 base, and 8 bases separated the two germline ends. The germline gives CDR1 LNHDA, CDR2 SQIVND (reference sequence).

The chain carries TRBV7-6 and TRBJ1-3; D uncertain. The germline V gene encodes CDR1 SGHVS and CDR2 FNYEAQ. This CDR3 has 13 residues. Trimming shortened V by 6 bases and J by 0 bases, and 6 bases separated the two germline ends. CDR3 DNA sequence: TGTGCCAGCAGTCTCTCCTCTGGAAACACCATATATTTT. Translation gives CASSLSSGNTIYF.

Here the CDR3 reads CASSVSGGGSYNEQFF. The CDR3 region has the DNA TGTGCCAGCAGCGTTAGCGGGGGGGGCTCCTACAATGAGCAGTTCTTC. The gene calls are TRBV9 and TRBJ2-1; 11 bases are shared with TRBD2. Trimming took 2 bases from V and 0 from J; bases not matched to a gene: 1. The CDR3 sequence is 16 residues long. Germline CDR1 and CDR2: SGDLS and YYNGEE.